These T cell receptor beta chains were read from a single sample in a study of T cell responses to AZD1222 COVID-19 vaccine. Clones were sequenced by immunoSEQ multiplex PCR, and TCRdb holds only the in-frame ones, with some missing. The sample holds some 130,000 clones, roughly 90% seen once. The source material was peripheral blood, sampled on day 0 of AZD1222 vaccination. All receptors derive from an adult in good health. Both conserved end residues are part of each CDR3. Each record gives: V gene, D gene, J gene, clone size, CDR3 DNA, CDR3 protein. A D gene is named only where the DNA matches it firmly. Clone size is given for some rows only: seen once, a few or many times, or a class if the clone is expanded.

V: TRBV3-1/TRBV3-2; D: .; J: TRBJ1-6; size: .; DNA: TGTGCCAGCAGCCCCAGAGAGGGTTCCCCTGCCCACTTT; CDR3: CASSPREGSPAHF
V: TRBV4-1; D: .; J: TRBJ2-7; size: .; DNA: TGCGCCAGCAGCCAGTCTATAAGGGACGAGCAGTACTTC; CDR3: CASSQSIRDEQYF
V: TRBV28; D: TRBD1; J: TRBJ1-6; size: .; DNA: TGTGCCAGCAGTTACAGGGGTTCACCCCTCCACTTT; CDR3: CASSYRGSPLHF
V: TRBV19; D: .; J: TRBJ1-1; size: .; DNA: TGTGCCAGTAGTATATTTGGCAGGTGGAACACTGAAGCTTTCTTT; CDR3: CASSIFGRWNTEAFF
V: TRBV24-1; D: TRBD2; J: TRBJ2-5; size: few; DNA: TGTGCCACCGGGACTAGCGGGGTACAAGAGACCCAGTACTTC; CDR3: CATGTSGVQETQYF
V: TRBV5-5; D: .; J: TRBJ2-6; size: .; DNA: TGTGCCAGCAGCTTGGCCATGGGGTCTGGGGCCAACGTCCTGACTTTC; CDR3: CASSLAMGSGANVLTF
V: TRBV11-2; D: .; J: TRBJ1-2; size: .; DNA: TGTGCCAGCAGCTCTTGGACGCGAGCTAACTATGGCTACACCTTC; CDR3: CASSSWTRANYGYTF
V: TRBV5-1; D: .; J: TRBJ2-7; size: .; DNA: TGCGCCAGCAGCTTGGGTGAGGGATGGGACGAGCAGTACTTC; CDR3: CASSLGEGWDEQYF
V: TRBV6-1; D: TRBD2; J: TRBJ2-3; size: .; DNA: TGTGCCAGCAGTGCGAGACCGGGACTAGCAGAAGATACGCAGTATTTT; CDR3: CASSARPGLAEDTQYF
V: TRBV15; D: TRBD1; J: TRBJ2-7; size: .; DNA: TGTGCCACCAGCAGAGATCAGGGGGAGTCCCTACGAGAGCAGTACTTC; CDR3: CATSRDQGESLREQYF
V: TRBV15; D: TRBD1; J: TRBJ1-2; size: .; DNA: TGTGCCACCAGCAGAGACGGGGACAGGAACTATGGCTACACCTTC; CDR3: CATSRDGDRNYGYTF
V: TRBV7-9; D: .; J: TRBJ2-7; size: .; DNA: TGTGCCAGCAGCTTACGGTGGGGCGAGCAGTACTTC; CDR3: CASSLRWGEQYF
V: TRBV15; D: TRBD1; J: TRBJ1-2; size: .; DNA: TGTGCCACCAGCAGACGGGACAGACCCTATGGCTACACCTTC; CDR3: CATSRRDRPYGYTF
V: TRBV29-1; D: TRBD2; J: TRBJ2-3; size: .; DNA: TGCAGCGCCGACGGGACTAGCGGGGGTCGCACAGATACGCAGTATTTT; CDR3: CSADGTSGGRTDTQYF
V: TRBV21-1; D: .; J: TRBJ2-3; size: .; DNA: TGTGCCAGCAGCAAAACGGGGAACGGAGCGGGGGCCATCACAGATACGCAGTATTTT; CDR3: CASSKTGNGAGAITDTQYF
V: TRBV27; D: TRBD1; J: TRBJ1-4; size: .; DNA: TGTGCCAGCAGGGGGACAGCAACTAATGAAAAACTGTTTTTT; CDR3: CASRGTATNEKLFF